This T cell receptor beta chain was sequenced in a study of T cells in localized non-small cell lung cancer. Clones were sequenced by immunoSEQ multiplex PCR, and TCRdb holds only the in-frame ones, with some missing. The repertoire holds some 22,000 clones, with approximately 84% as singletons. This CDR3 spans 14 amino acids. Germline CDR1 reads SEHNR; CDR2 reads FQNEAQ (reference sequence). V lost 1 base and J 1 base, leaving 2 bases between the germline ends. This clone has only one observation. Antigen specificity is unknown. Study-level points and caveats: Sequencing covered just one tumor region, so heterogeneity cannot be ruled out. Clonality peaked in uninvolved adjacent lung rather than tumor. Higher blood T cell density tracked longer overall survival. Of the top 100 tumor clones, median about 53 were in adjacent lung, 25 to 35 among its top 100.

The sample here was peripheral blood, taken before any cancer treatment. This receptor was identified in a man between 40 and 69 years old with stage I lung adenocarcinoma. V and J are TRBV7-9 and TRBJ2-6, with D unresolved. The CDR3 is CASSLVSGANVLTF. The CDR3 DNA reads TGTGCCAGCAGCTTAGTTTCTGGGGCCAACGTCCTGACTTTC.